Sequencing of this T cell receptor (beta chain) was carried out in a study of radiotherapy plus CTLA-4 blockade in lung cancer. The CDR3 is 15 amino acids. This clone was found a few times. Profiled with immunoSEQ multiplex PCR; TCRdb holds only in-frame clones, not every one. The sample lists fewer than 65,000 clones; around 79% were seen once. This TCR was sampled from a human donor with non-small cell lung cancer who had a complete response to radiotherapy plus ipilimumab. Sample: peripheral blood, taken from a patient treated with radiotherapy plus ipilimumab. This chain joins TRBV21-1 and TRBJ1-2; the D call TRBD1 from the table was never checked on the DNA. TRBV21-1 is noted as a pseudogene. CDR3 in amino acids: CASSFRDRTNYGYTF. Written as DNA, the CDR3 is TGTGCCAGCAGCTTCCGGGACAGGACTAACTATGGCTACACCTTC.